The clone carrying this T cell receptor beta chain turned up a few times. These data are taken from a study of CD8+ T cells in alopecia areata. At the level of the study: Scalp area affected, as a percentage, set the severity score of treated patients.

Extracted RNA was reverse transcribed, and the resulting cDNA served as sequencing template. Some clones are missing from TCRdb's copy, which holds only in-frame ones; the method was immunoSEQ multiplex PCR. Of approximately 180,000 clones in the sample, over 55% were seen once. Germline CDR1 SQVTM, CDR2 ANQGSEA. This CDR3 has 15 amino acids. The ends were cut back, 4 bases at V and 2 bases at J, with 17 bases in the middle. Treatment meaning: oral pan-JAK inhibitor, 5-10 mg twice daily. The receptor was derived from a human donor with alopecia areata. The chain couples TRBV29-1 to TRBJ1-2; D perhaps matches TRBD1 (5 bases). The specimen comprised CD4+ T cells sorted from blood, sampled at week 24, from a patient treated with tofacitinib. CDR3 sequence: CSVVGRQTLNYGYTF. The CDR3 nucleotides are TGCAGCGTTGTAGGCAGACAGACCCTCAACTATGGCTACACCTTC. The variable domain in full, completed from reference TRBV29-1 and TRBJ1-2, reads SAVISQKPSRDICQRGTSLTIQCQVDSQVTMMFWYRQQPGQSLTLIATANQGSEATYESGFVIDKFPISRPNLTFSTLTVSNMSPEDSSIYLCSVVGRQTLNYGYTFGSGTRLTVV.